This is a list of T cell receptor beta chains from one sample in a study of blood T cell repertoires in COVID-19. The table came from immunoSEQ multiplex PCR; TCRdb's copy has only in-frame clones and leaves some out. The table includes 310,000 or so clones, 86% detected once. Material for sequencing was peripheral blood. These receptors were taken from a woman aged 45 to 65 with acute or convalescent COVID-19. The CDR3 runs from the conserved cysteine through the conserved F or W. The D gene is left open where the match is weak. Only part of the rows carry a size: once, few, many, or a class if the clone is expanded.

V	size	J	D	CDR3	DNA
TRBV19	NA	TRBJ2-1	TRBD2	CASSPRTSGTVNEQFF	TGTGCCAGTAGTCCGAGGACTAGCGGGACGGTCAATGAGCAGTTCTTC
TRBV4-2	NA	TRBJ2-7	TRBD1	CASSQEIGTGGYEQYF	TGTGCCAGCAGCCAAGAAATCGGGACAGGGGGCTACGAGCAGTACTTC
TRBV5-8	NA	TRBJ2-7	TRBD2	CASSFGGTGEQYF	TGTGCCAGCAGCTTCGGGGGGACGGGGGAGCAGTACTTC
TRBV5-1	NA	TRBJ1-3	TRBD1	CASSSGQGADTIYF	TGCGCCAGCAGCTCTGGACAGGGGGCGGACACCATATATTTT
TRBV2	NA	TRBJ1-2	NA	CASRDDSYYGYTF	TGTGCCAGCAGGGATGACAGCTACTATGGCTACACCTTC
TRBV5-6	NA	TRBJ1-5	TRBD1	CASSSGQPPPQHF	TGTGCCAGCAGCTCGGGACAGCCGCCGCCCCAGCATTTT
TRBV29-1	NA	TRBJ1-2	NA	CSVKTDSLYGYTF	TGCAGCGTCAAAACGGACAGCTTATATGGCTACACCTTC
TRBV29-1	NA	TRBJ2-5	TRBD1	CRVEGGVDRGGETQYF	TGCCGCGTCGAGGGGGGGGTGGACAGGGGAGGAGAGACCCAGTACTTC
TRBV6-5	NA	TRBJ1-5	NA	CASSSGTRNQPQHF	TGTGCCAGCAGTTCCGGGACTCGTAATCAGCCCCAGCATTTT
TRBV6-2/TRBV6-3	NA	TRBJ2-7	TRBD2	CASSAPGTSGSHEQYF	TGTGCCAGCAGTGCGCCGGGGACTAGCGGGAGCCACGAGCAGTACTTC
TRBV7-2	NA	TRBJ1-6	TRBD1	CASRKRTGRVDSPLHF	TGTGCCAGCAGGAAGAGGACAGGGAGGGTTGATTCACCCCTCCACTTT
TRBV7-6	NA	TRBJ2-1	NA	CASSRPLSSSSSYNEQFF	TGTGCCAGCAGCCGCCCTCTGAGTTCTAGCAGCTCCTACAATGAGCAGTTCTTC
TRBV24-1	NA	TRBJ1-2	NA	CATSDLGHPRNYGYTF	TGTGCCACCAGTGATTTGGGCCATCCTAGGAACTATGGCTACACCTTC
TRBV30	NA	TRBJ2-3	TRBD2	CAWTLAGVGDTQYF	TGTGCCTGGACTCTAGCGGGAGTAGGGGATACGCAGTATTTT
TRBV27	NA	TRBJ2-7	TRBD1	CASSRGWGQTHYEQYF	TGTGCCAGCAGCCGGGGATGGGGACAGACTCACTACGAGCAGTACTTC
TRBV2	NA	TRBJ2-7	NA	CAGAQGLGFYEQYF	TGTGCCGGAGCGCAGGGATTGGGATTCTACGAGCAGTACTTC
TRBV9	NA	TRBJ2-1	TRBD2	CASSPGLAGGNEQFF	TGTGCCAGCAGCCCAGGACTAGCGGGCGGGAATGAGCAGTTCTTC
TRBV19	NA	TRBJ2-3	TRBD2	CASTAGGSPDTQYF	TGTGCCAGTACGGCTGGCGGGAGCCCAGATACGCAGTATTTT
TRBV7-9	NA	TRBJ1-6	NA	CVQVPGMADNFSPLHF	TGTGTCCAGGTGCCGGGGATGGCTGATAATTTTTCACCCCTCCACTTT
TRBV28	NA	TRBJ2-7	TRBD2	CASRASGRTYEQYF	TGTGCCAGCAGGGCTAGCGGGAGAACCTACGAGCAGTACTTC
TRBV5-1	once	TRBJ1-1	NA	CASTQNAGRMEEAFF	TGCGCCAGCACCCAAAACGCGGGGCGCATGGAAGAAGCTTTCTTT
TRBV24-1	NA	TRBJ2-5	TRBD1	CATSGTGQETQYF	TGTGCCACCAGTGGGACAGGCCAAGAGACCCAGTACTTC
TRBV6-5	NA	TRBJ2-2	TRBD2	CASSSGLAGSGELFF	TGTGCCAGCAGTTCGGGACTAGCGGGATCCGGGGAGCTGTTTTTT
TRBV6-5	once	TRBJ1-1	TRBD1	CASSYAQGAVTEAFF	TGTGCCAGCAGTTACGCTCAGGGGGCAGTCACTGAAGCTTTCTTT
TRBV18	NA	TRBJ1-1	NA	CASSPYRQGVNTEAFF	TGTGCCAGCTCACCCTACAGGCAAGGGGTTAACACTGAAGCTTTCTTT
TRBV28	NA	TRBJ1-5	NA	CASSSPGGGPQHF	TGTGCCAGCAGTTCACCGGGGGGGGGACCCCAGCATTTT
TRBV27	once	TRBJ2-7	TRBD2	CASSSTPGQGTSGSYEQYF	TGTGCCAGCAGTTCCACCCCCGGGCAAGGGACTAGCGGGTCCTACGAGCAGTACTTC
TRBV5-1	NA	TRBJ2-1	NA	CASSYRQVYNEQFF	TGCGCCAGCAGCTACAGACAGGTATACAATGAGCAGTTCTTC
TRBV27	NA	TRBJ2-7	NA	CASSLRTVPREQYF	TGTGCCAGCAGTCTACGGACTGTCCCGCGCGAGCAGTACTTC
TRBV27	NA	TRBJ2-1	TRBD2	CASSPGGNSYNEQFF	TGTGCCAGCAGTCCCGGGGGGAACTCCTACAATGAGCAGTTCTTC
TRBV7-2	NA	TRBJ2-2	NA	CASSKARAGTGELFF	TGTGCCAGCAGCAAAGCCCGGGCGGGTACCGGGGAGCTGTTTTTT
TRBV6-6	NA	TRBJ2-5	TRBD2	CASRELANQETQYF	TGTGCCAGCAGAGAACTAGCGAACCAAGAGACCCAGTACTTC
TRBV28	NA	TRBJ1-2	TRBD1	CASSLGRDRVDGYTF	TGTGCCAGCAGTTTAGGCCGGGACAGGGTTGATGGCTACACCTTC
TRBV28	NA	TRBJ2-3	TRBD1	CASGDRPTDTQYF	TGTGCCAGTGGGGACAGGCCCACAGATACGCAGTATTTT
TRBV3-1/TRBV3-2	NA	TRBJ2-1	NA	CASSQVSPYNEQFF	TGTGCCAGCAGCCAAGTCTCCCCTTACAATGAGCAGTTCTTC
TRBV6-6	once	TRBJ2-7	TRBD2	CASSYSGGGYEQYF	TGTGCCAGCAGTTACTCGGGCGGGGGCTACGAGCAGTACTTC
TRBV5-1	NA	TRBJ1-3	NA	CASSLAGEGNTIYF	TGCGCCAGCAGCTTGGCAGGGGAGGGAAACACCATATATTTT
TRBV28	NA	TRBJ1-5	TRBD1	CASRGGGTGDSNQPQHF	TGTGCCAGCAGAGGGGGGGGGACAGGAGATAGCAATCAGCCCCAGCATTTT
TRBV5-5	NA	TRBJ1-2	NA	CASSLYREKDGYTF	TGTGCCAGCAGCTTATACAGGGAAAAAGATGGCTACACCTTC
TRBV2	NA	TRBJ2-5	NA	CASSDRGVETQYF	TGTGCCAGCAGTGACAGGGGTGTCGAGACCCAGTACTTC
TRBV28	NA	TRBJ1-5	TRBD1	CASSSDRRAAGNQPQHF	TGTGCCAGCAGTTCGGACAGGAGGGCCGCGGGCAATCAGCCCCAGCATTTT
TRBV10-3	NA	TRBJ2-7	TRBD2	CAISEPVAGGSSYEQYF	TGTGCCATCAGTGAACCCGTAGCGGGAGGGAGCTCCTACGAGCAGTACTTC